Following are 13 T cell receptor beta chains from one sample sequenced in a study of identical twins. TCRdb used MiXCR to reprocess the 5' RACE reads, holding one entry per CDR3 protein. The sample lists approximately 500,000 distinct CDR3 sequences, about 16% occurring once. The same data also went into a second study, on yellow fever vaccine responses in identical twins.

The sample consisted of CD4+ T cells sorted from blood. The receptor source for this set is a woman between 18 and 30 years old in good health.

This clonotype showed up just a few times. This chain joins TRBV6-1 and TRBJ2-2, with a possible D match to TRBD1 (6 bases). CDR3 length equals 15 residues. CDR1 and CDR2 from the germline V gene are MNHNS and SASEGT. With 7 bases removed from V and 3 bases from J, the gap between germline ends came to 15 bases. The CDR3 DNA reads as TGTGCCAGCACCCCCATGGGGGCGGACACCGGGGAGCTGTTTTTT. Translating gives CASTPMGADTGELFF.

This clonotype was seen ten or more times. The rearrangement links TRBV29-1 to TRBJ2-5; tentative D call: TRBD2 (5 bases). The CDR3 totals 11 residues. Deletions cut 7 bases from V and 7 bases from J, with 13 bases between. Germline assignment: CDR1 SQVTM and CDR2 ANQGSEA. The CDR3 protein is CSGENGRTQYF. The CDR3 DNA reads TGCAGCGGGGAGAATGGAAGGACCCAGTACTTC. Filled out from reference TRBV29-1 and TRBJ2-5, the complete variable domain reads SAVISQKPSRDICQRGTSLTIQCQVDSQVTMMFWYRQQPGQSLTLIATANQGSEATYESGFVIDKFPISRPNLTFSTLTVSNMSPEDSSIYLCSGENGRTQYFGPGTRLLVL.

This clonotype has more than one count but fewer than ten. The J gene is TRBJ2-7, the V gene TRBV12-3 or TRBV12-4, with a possible D match to TRBD1 (6 bases). The CDR3 extends over 14 amino acids. The V end lost 5 bases, the J end lost 3 bases, and 14 bases lay between the germline ends. CDR3 in amino acids: CASSVSGQHYEQYV. In nucleotides, the CDR3 is TGTGCCAGCAGTGTATCGGGACAACACTACGAGCAGTACGTC.

The chain uses TRBV5-1 and TRBJ2-1; D is perhaps TRBD2 (5 bases). Germline CDR1 SGHRS, CDR2 YFSETQ. The germline V and J ends were trimmed by 4 bases and 11 bases, with 10 bases remaining between them. The CDR3 totals 11 residues. CDR3 coding DNA: TGCGCCAGCAGCACACTAGGGCAGCAGTTCTTC. Protein: CASSTLGQQFF.

This sequence joins TRBV7-8 and TRBJ2-7; 12 bases align to TRBD2. The length of the CDR3 is 20 residues. V gave up 0 bases and J gave up 6 bases; unmatched junction bases: 18. The germline V gene has CDR1 SGHVS and CDR2 FQNEAQ. Here the CDR3 DNA reads TGTGCCAGCAGCTTAGCGTTTCTAGCGGGAGGGCCTTATCGGGAAAGCGAGCAGTACTTC. Its protein is CASSLAFLAGGPYRESEQYF. The entire variable domain, with the rest obtained from reference TRBV7-8 and TRBJ2-7, is as follows: GAGVSQSPRYKVAKRGQDVALRCDPISGHVSLFWYQQALGQGPEFLTYFQNEAQLDKSGLPSDRFFAERPEGSVSTLKIQRTQQEDSAVYLCASSLAFLAGGPYRESEQYFGPGTRLTVT.

A few counts support this clonotype. This chain links TRBV12-3 or TRBV12-4 with TRBJ1-5; D might be TRBD1 (5 bases). Deletions cut 4 bases from V and 7 bases from J, with 11 bases between. The CDR3 is 13 residues long. The CDR3 sequence is CASSWGVGQPQHF. The CDR3 bases are TGTGCCAGCAGTTGGGGGGTTGGCCAGCCCCAGCATTTT.

The rearrangement links TRBV7-9 to TRBJ2-3; 8 bases map to TRBD2. The CDR3 sequence is 14 residues long. Germline V gene sequence: CDR1 SEHNR, CDR2 FQNEAQ (reference sequence). The V segment lost 2 bases and the J segment 4 bases; nucleotides outside the gene matches: 2. In DNA form, the CDR3 reads TGTGCCAGCAGCTTATCGGGAGGGCCAGATACGCAGTATTTT. Protein sequence: CASSLSGGPDTQYF.

This clonotype showed up many times. The V call is TRBV12-3 or TRBV12-4, the J call TRBJ1-4; D gene unclear. CDR3 length equals 11 residues. V was shortened by 6 bases and J by 8 bases, with 7 bases between the two germline ends. CDR3 residues: CASSYTEKLFF. CDR3 coding DNA: TGTGCCAGCAGCTACACCGAAAAACTGTTTTTT.

The V call is TRBV27, the J call TRBJ2-2, with 8 bases fitting TRBD2. With 5 bases clipped from V and 3 bases from J, the junction kept 5 bases outside the gene matches. Germline CDR1 MNHEY, CDR2 SMNVEV (reference sequence). The CDR3 has 15 residues. CDR3 protein: CASSLSGGHTGELFF. The CDR3 nucleotides read TGTGCCAGCAGTCTCTCGGGAGGGCACACCGGGGAGCTGTTTTTT.

The chain carries TRBV28 and TRBJ1-5, with no clear D. V lost 2 bases and J lost 0, with 8 bases in between. Germline V gene sequence: CDR1 MDHEN, CDR2 SYDVKM. The CDR3 spans 15 residues. The CDR3 DNA follows: TGTGCCAGCAGTTTAACATCACATAGCAATCAGCCCCAGCATTTT. Translating it yields CASSLTSHSNQPQHF.

The V gene is TRBV5-1, the J gene TRBJ2-1; maybe TRBD2 (6 bases). Between the trimmed V and J ends, which lost 2 bases and 1 base, there was a span of 10 bases. The CDR3 consists of 15 residues. In germline, CDR1 is SGHRS, CDR2 YFSETQ. The CDR3 loop reads CASSLTSPSYNEQFF. Written as DNA, the CDR3 is TGCGCCAGCAGCTTAACTAGCCCTTCCTACAATGAGCAGTTCTTC.

This clonotype showed up just a few times. The chain combines TRBV29-1 with TRBJ2-7; the D is unclear. Germline V gene data show CDR1 as SQVTM and CDR2 as ANQGSEA. V lost 6 bases and J 0 bases, leaving 12 bases between the germline ends. The CDR3 runs 13 residues. The chain's CDR3 is CSVATTSSYEQYF. CDR3 DNA: TGCAGCGTGGCAACGACTTCCTCCTACGAGCAGTACTTC.

This rearrangement joins TRBV28 to TRBJ2-1; 13 bases are shared with TRBD2. The CDR3 covers 19 residues. V lost 5 bases, J lost 1 base, and 11 bases stayed unmatched. CDR1 is MDHEN, CDR2 SYDVKM, per germline. The CDR3 sequence is CASSRDGTSGIWSYNEQFF. Here the CDR3 DNA reads TGTGCCAGCAGTCGCGATGGGACTAGCGGGATTTGGTCCTACAATGAGCAGTTCTTC. The whole variable domain, remainder taken from reference TRBV28 and TRBJ2-1, is DVKVTQSSRYLVKRTGEKVFLECVQDMDHENMFWYRQDPGLGLRLIYFSYDVKMKEKGDIPEGYSVSREKKERFSLILESASTNQTSMYLCASSRDGTSGIWSYNEQFFGPGTRLTVL.